The clone carrying this T cell receptor beta chain was seen a few times. Its antigen remains unidentified. Reverse transcribing all isolated RNA meant expressed TCRB transcripts were sequenced. Profiled with immunoSEQ multiplex PCR; TCRdb holds only in-frame clones, not every one. Counted here are 300,000 to 400,000 clones, roughly 13% occurring once; the ten biggest clones make up about 0.015%. This entry comes from a study of beta chain features in type 1 diabetes. General study points: An over-representation of cells with high TCR expression could result from cDNA sequencing. In all four CD4+ subsets, TCRB CDR3 length was significantly, moderately reduced in type 1 diabetes. Naive, central memory and regulatory TCRB repertoires appeared more similar among patients than healthy donors. Patients with type 1 diabetes showed fewer VDJ junction insertions and more deletions.

One heparinised blood draw averaging roughly 120 mL was given by each donor. This TCR was recovered from a woman aged 18-29 years with type 1 diabetes. The material sequenced was naive CD4+ T cells from blood.

This CDR3 reads CASSLRTGSYEQYF. For the CDR3, the DNA is TGCGCCAGCAGCCTCCGGACAGGGTCCTACGAGCAGTACTTC. The V gene is TRBV5-1, the J gene TRBJ2-7; TRBD1 aligns across 8 bases. The junction had 4 bases not matched to a gene; V was cut back by 4 bases and J by 1 base. Germline-derived CDR1 and CDR2 are SGHRS and YFSETQ. There are 14 residues in the CDR3. Full variable domain (outside the CDR3, taken from reference TRBV5-1 and TRBJ2-7): KAGVTQTPRYLIKTRGQQVTLSCSPISGHRSVSWYQQTPGQGLQFLFEYFSETQRNKGNFPGRFSGRQFSNSRSEMNVSTLELGDSALYLCASSLRTGSYEQYFGPGTRLTVT.